This T cell receptor (beta chain) was identified during a study of blood T cell repertoires in COVID-19. Study-level background: Italy, Spain and the United States were the sources of the convalescent and acute COVID-19 samples. T cells, B-cell-depleted T cells, or PBMCs provided the cDNA or gDNA that served as material.

Original data processing: Amplification from reference gene primers served as the basis for estimated nucleated cell counts. Sequenced by immunoSEQ multiplex PCR; TCRdb stores in-frame clones only, minus some. Clone size and the V and J calls come from that table; the DNA yielded D and trimming. Of fewer than 250,000 clones listed, around four fifths are singletons. Germline V gene data show CDR1 as GTSNPN and CDR2 as SVGIG (reference sequence). The CDR3 has 15 amino acids. Losses at the gene ends were 2 bases for V and 6 bases for J; bases not matched to a gene: 9. This clone occurred once. The clonotype comes from a man aged 45-65 years with active or convalescent COVID-19. This sequence joins TRBV30 and TRBJ1-5, with 8 bases identical to TRBD1. The sequencing sample was made of peripheral blood. The CDR3 DNA is TGTGCCTGGAGTTTTACAGGGGGGGGCGGTCAGCCCCAGCATTTT. It codes for CAWSFTGGGGQPQHF.